The 20 T cell receptor beta chains below come from one sample, sequenced in a study of T cells after yellow fever vaccination. TCRdb redid the calling of the 5' RACE reads with MiXCR, one entry per CDR3 protein. The sample includes 500,000 to 650,000 distinct CDR3 sequences, 9% to 15% of them seen just once. This specimen was PBMCs, taken on the day of the yellow fever booster vaccination. These receptor sequences come from a man between 25 and 39 years old who received the YFV17D yellow fever vaccine.

The rearrangement links TRBV20-1 to TRBJ2-7, with D maybe TRBD1 (6 bases). Per the germline V gene, CDR1 is DFQATT and CDR2 is SNEGSKA (reference sequence). V was cut by 4 bases and J by 3 bases, with 13 bases left in between. The CDR3 runs to 13 residues. The CDR3 nucleotides read TGCAGTGCTACAGGGGACCATAACTACGAGCAGTACTTC. It specifies CSATGDHNYEQYF.

This clonotype has just a few counts. The rearrangement uses TRBV20-1 and TRBJ2-7; D remains unclear. Germline V gene data show CDR1 as DFQATT and CDR2 as SNEGSKA (reference sequence). Between the trimmed V and J ends, which lost 0 bases and 0 bases, there was a span of 9 bases. This CDR3 comprises 14 residues. The CDR3 region has the DNA TGCAGTGCTAGAGATACTCGGGCCTCCTACGAGCAGTACTTC. This gives the protein CSARDTRASYEQYF.

This clonotype has a handful of counts. The chain carries TRBV2 and TRBJ2-2, with TRBD2 identical over 10 bases. The CDR3 covers 14 residues. Germline assignment: CDR1 SNHLY and CDR2 FYNNEI. After removal of 7 bases from V and 5 bases from J, the junction contained 4 bases not matched to a gene. The CDR3 region has the DNA TGTGCCAGCACTAGCGGGAGCGGTACCGGGGAGCTGTTTTTT. Its translation: CASTSGSGTGELFF.

The chain is built from TRBV25-1 and TRBJ2-4; D unclear. Germline-derived CDR1 and CDR2 are MGHDK and SYGVNS. V shed 2 bases and J shed 0 bases, with 5 bases lying between them. The CDR3 length is 14 residues. As DNA, the CDR3 is TGTGCCAGCAGTGAAACGGGAGCCAAAAACATTCAGTACTTC. Amino acid sequence: CASSETGAKNIQYF.

This clonotype was counted at least ten times. This sequence joins TRBV28 and TRBJ2-7; the D gene is possibly TRBD2 (5 bases). Trimming removed 6 bases from V and 4 bases from J, with 16 bases in between. Germline CDR1 reads MDHEN; CDR2 reads SYDVKM. The CDR3 spans 14 residues. The CDR3 here is CASRRGIALYEQYF. The CDR3, as DNA: TGTGCCAGCAGACGGGGTATCGCTTTGTACGAGCAGTACTTC.

In regard to this clonotype: A much larger clone sits a single nucleotide away, making a read error possible. The DNA of the CDR3 is TGCTCCAGCAGCCTAGATACGGGACAGGGGGCTGACGAGCAGTACTTC. Translation: CSSSLDTGQGADEQYF. The gene calls are TRBV4-3 and TRBJ2-7, with 12 positions matching TRBD1. This CDR3 region has 16 residues. CDR1 is LGHNA, CDR2 YSLEER, per germline.

A few counts support this clonotype. The chain uses TRBV29-1 and TRBJ2-1; TRBD1 is a possible D gene (7 bases). The length of the CDR3 is 19 residues. Germline values: CDR1 SQVTM, CDR2 ANQGSEA. V lost 5 bases and J 9 bases, leaving 35 bases between the germline ends. CDR3 residues: CSVRSGVGSQGYGVGEQFF. DNA of the CDR3: TGCAGCGTTCGCTCGGGAGTAGGCTCACAGGGGTACGGGGTTGGTGAGCAGTTCTTC.

V gene TRBV6-5 combines with J gene TRBJ2-3; D is unresolved. This CDR3 contains 13 residues. V was shortened by 0 bases and J by 2 bases, with 3 bases between the two germline ends. Germline lookup yields CDR1 MNHEY and CDR2 SVGAGI. The CDR3 coding sequence is TGTGCCAGCAGTTACTCGGACACAGATACGCAGTATTTT. Amino acid sequence: CASSYSDTDTQYF.

The gene calls are TRBV5-6 and TRBJ1-1, with D unresolved. Germline assignment: CDR1 SGHDT and CDR2 YYEEEE. CDR3 length equals 13 residues. The V and J ends lost 0 bases and 3 bases respectively, with 6 bases between them. The CDR3 loop is CASSLDDHTEAFF. The CDR3 DNA is TGTGCCAGCAGCTTGGATGACCACACTGAAGCTTTCTTT.

V and J are TRBV7-2 and TRBJ2-7; D gene uncertain. The CDR3 sequence is 15 residues long. From germline, CDR1 is SGHTA and CDR2 FQGNSA. Deletions cut 4 bases from V and 4 bases from J, with 17 bases between. The CDR3 loop reads CASSSGASSSYEQYF. The CDR3 nucleotides read TGTGCCAGCAGCTCTGGAGCTAGTTCTTCGTACGAGCAGTACTTC.

This clonotype has just a few counts. The chain recombines TRBV19 with TRBJ2-5; possible D gene TRBD1, 7 bases. From germline, CDR1 is LNHDA and CDR2 SQIVND (reference sequence). CDR3 size: 14 residues. The germline V and J ends were trimmed by 3 bases and 5 bases, with 13 bases remaining between them. CDR3 in DNA: TGTGCCAGTAGTATTGGAGGGGGCGGCGAGACCCAGTACTTC. Its translation is CASSIGGGGETQYF.

V gene TRBV11-2 combines with J gene TRBJ2-2; 7 bases fit TRBD1. The CDR3 loop spans 18 amino acids. Germline trimming cut 4 bases from V and 0 bases from J; bases unmatched to any gene: 11. Germline V gives CDR1 SGHAT, CDR2 FQNNGV. The CDR3 loop is CASSSYDRVGSNTGELFF. The CDR3 bases are TGTGCCAGCAGCTCCTACGACAGGGTAGGATCGAACACCGGGGAGCTGTTTTTT.

This clonotype appeared many times. The chain recombines TRBV5-5 with TRBJ2-1; weak D call: TRBD2 (5 bases). In germline, CDR1 is SGHKS, CDR2 YYEKEE (reference sequence). The CDR3 covers 15 residues. The ends were cut back, 1 base at V and 0 bases at J, with 8 bases in the middle. The CDR3 DNA reads TGTGCCAGCAGCTTGTCGGGGAACTCCTACAATGAGCAGTTCTTC. Its protein is CASSLSGNSYNEQFF.

As regards this clonotype: The conserved phenylalanine or tryptophan is not found at the CDR3 terminus, so this likely reflects a read error. V gene TRBV20-1 combines with J gene TRBJ2-7; TRBD2 is a possible D gene (6 bases). Trimming removed 4 bases from V and 5 bases from J, with 15 bases in between. This CDR3 is built from 13 residues. Germline V CDR1 and CDR2: DFQATT, SNEGSKA (reference sequence). The CDR3 protein is CSANRRAPNEQYL. CDR3 nucleotides: TGCAGTGCTAATAGGAGGGCCCCGAACGAGCAGTACCTC.

This clonotype came up a few times. The chain uses TRBV5-5 and TRBJ1-6; no clear D. Trimming cost V 0 bases and J 8 bases, with 9 bases left between them. The germline gives CDR1 SGHKS, CDR2 YYEKEE (reference sequence). The CDR3 extends over 14 amino acids. The CDR3 protein is CASSLGVFYSPLHF. The CDR3 nucleotides read TGTGCCAGCAGCTTGGGGGTATTTTATTCACCCCTCCACTTT.

This chain uses TRBV3-1 with TRBJ2-5; 12 bases are a match to TRBD2. The ends lost 2 bases at V and 5 bases at J; junction bases unmatched: 12. The germline CDR1 and CDR2 sequences are LGHDT and YNNKEL (reference sequence). The CDR3 runs 18 residues. The CDR3 reads CASSQSPPLAGGLETQYF. DNA for the CDR3: TGTGCCAGCAGCCAATCCCCCCCCCTAGCGGGAGGGTTGGAGACCCAGTACTTC.

The J gene is TRBJ2-3, the V gene TRBV5-6, with TRBD2 identical over 7 bases. With V trimmed by 4 bases and J by 5 bases, 7 bases remained unmatched. Germline V gene data show CDR1 as SGHDT and CDR2 as YYEEEE. This CDR3 is 14 amino acids long. DNA for the CDR3: TGTGCCAGCAGCGGCCAGGCGGGAGAAGATACGCAGTATTTT. Its translation is CASSGQAGEDTQYF.

J is TRBJ1-1 and V is TRBV29-1, with D possibly matching TRBD1 (5 bases). The CDR3 sequence is 13 residues long. Germline CDR1 and CDR2: SQVTM and ANQGSEA. V was shortened by 6 bases and J by 9 bases, with 20 bases between the two germline ends. The CDR3 DNA reads as TGCAGCGTGGCAGCCGGAGGGGTTAGACAAGCTTTCTTT. As protein: CSVAAGGVRQAFF.

The sample holds a few counts of this clonotype. This rearrangement joins TRBV7-8 to TRBJ2-1, with 9 bases that match TRBD2. V lost 1 base to trimming and J lost 8 bases; unmatched junction nucleotides: 12. CDR3 length: 17 residues. Germline V gene sequence: CDR1 SGHVS, CDR2 FQNEAQ. The CDR3 region is CASSLGSFAGGLYEQFF. Here the CDR3 DNA reads TGTGCCAGCAGCTTAGGTTCCTTTGCGGGAGGGCTTTATGAGCAGTTCTTC.

This sequence joins TRBV2 and TRBJ2-3, with TRBD2 matching over 7 bases. The ends lost 2 bases at V and 0 bases at J; junction bases unmatched: 2. The CDR3 has 15 residues. Germline-derived CDR1 and CDR2 are SNHLY and FYNNEI. DNA for the CDR3: TGTGCCAGCAGTGAAAGCGGGACTAGCACAGATACGCAGTATTTT. Its translation: CASSESGTSTDTQYF. Together with reference TRBV2 and TRBJ2-3, the CDR3 gives the full variable domain: EPEVTQTPSHQVTQMGQEVILRCVPISNHLYFYWYRQILGQKVEFLVSFYNNEISEKSEIFDDQFSVERPDGSNFTLKIRSTKLEDSAMYFCASSESGTSTDTQYFGPGTRLTVL.